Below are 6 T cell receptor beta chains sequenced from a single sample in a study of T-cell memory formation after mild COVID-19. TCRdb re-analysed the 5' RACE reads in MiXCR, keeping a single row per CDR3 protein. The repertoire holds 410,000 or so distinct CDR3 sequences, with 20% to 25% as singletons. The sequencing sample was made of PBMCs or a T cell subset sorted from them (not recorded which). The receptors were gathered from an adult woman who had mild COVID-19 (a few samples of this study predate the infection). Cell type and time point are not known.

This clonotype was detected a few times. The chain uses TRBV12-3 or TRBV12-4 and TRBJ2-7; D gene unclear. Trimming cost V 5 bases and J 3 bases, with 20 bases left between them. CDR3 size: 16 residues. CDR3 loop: CASSVHSAKGLYEQYF. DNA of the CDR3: TGTGCCAGCAGTGTCCACAGTGCCAAAGGCCTCTACGAGCAGTACTTC.

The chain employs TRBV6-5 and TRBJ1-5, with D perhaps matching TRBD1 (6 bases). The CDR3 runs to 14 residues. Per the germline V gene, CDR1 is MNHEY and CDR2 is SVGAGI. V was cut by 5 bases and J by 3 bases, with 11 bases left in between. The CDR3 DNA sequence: TGTGCCAGCAGTCCCACAGGGTTCAATCAGCCCCAGCATTTT. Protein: CASSPTGFNQPQHF.

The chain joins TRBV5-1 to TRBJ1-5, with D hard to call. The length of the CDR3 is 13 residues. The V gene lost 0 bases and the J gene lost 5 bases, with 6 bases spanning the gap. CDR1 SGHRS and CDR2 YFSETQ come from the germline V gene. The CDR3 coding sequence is TGCGCCAGCAGCTTGGACACCGATCAGCCCCAGCATTTT. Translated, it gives CASSLDTDQPQHF.

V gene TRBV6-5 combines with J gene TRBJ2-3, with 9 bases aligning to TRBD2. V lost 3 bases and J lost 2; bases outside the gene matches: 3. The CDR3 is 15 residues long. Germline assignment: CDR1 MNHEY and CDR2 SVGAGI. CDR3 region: CASSYGGRDTDTQYF. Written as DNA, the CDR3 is TGTGCCAGCAGTTATGGCGGGAGGGACACAGATACGCAGTATTTT.

In DNA form, the CDR3 reads TGTGCCAGCAGCTTGGCGGGAGGGTGGACCAACGAGCAGTACTTC. The encoded protein is CASSLAGGWTNEQYF. The chain couples TRBV7-9 to TRBJ2-7; TRBD2 matches at 9 bases. Germline V CDR1 and CDR2: SEHNR, FQNEAQ (reference sequence). J was trimmed by 5 bases and V by 3 bases; bases with no gene match: 8. The CDR3 loop spans 15 amino acids.

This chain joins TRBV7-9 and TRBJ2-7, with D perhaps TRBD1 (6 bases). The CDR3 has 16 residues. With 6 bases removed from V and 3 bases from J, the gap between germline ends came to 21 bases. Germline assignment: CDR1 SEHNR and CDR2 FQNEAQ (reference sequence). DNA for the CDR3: TGTGCCAGCAGTTCCATTACAGGGTTGAACTACTACGAGCAGTACTTC. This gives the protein CASSSITGLNYYEQYF.